The 12 T cell receptor beta chains listed next were all sequenced from one sample in a study of post-analysis software for immune sequencing data. Whole-study findings and limits: Patients had higher frequencies than controls of a few TRBV segments, including TRBV5-6, TRBV5-1 and TRBV20-1.

Antigens of these TCRs are unknown. Unique molecular identifiers were carried by the TCR beta cDNA libraries. From the PCR reads, TCRdb called clonotypes with MiXCR, one entry per CDR3 protein. The sample has fewer than 900,000 distinct CDR3 sequences, around 42% seen once; the top ten hold just under 5%. The sequencing sample was made of blood. The origin of the receptors is a girl between 5 and 17 years old with multiple sclerosis.

V is TRBV20-1 and J is TRBJ2-5, with 8 bases fitting TRBD1. With 3 bases clipped from V and 2 bases from J, the junction kept 20 bases outside the gene matches. From germline, CDR1 is DFQATT and CDR2 SNEGSKA (reference sequence). The CDR3 length is 19 residues. CDR3 amino acids: CSARGRGRGVRTGQETQYF. Here the CDR3 DNA reads TGCAGTGCTAGGGGTAGAGGGCGAGGGGTTAGGACAGGGCAAGAGACCCAGTACTTC.

On this clonotype: One end of the junction does not line up with germline, which may come from a read error. Here the CDR3 reads CSVGQGDSYGQYF. Written as DNA, the CDR3 is TGCAGCGTGGGACAGGGGGACTCCTACGGGCAGTACTTC. The rearrangement links TRBV29-1 to TRBJ2-7; 11 nucleotides line up with TRBD1. Germline-derived CDR1 and CDR2 are SQVTM and ANQGSEA. The CDR3 has 13 residues.

The chain recombines TRBV20-1 with TRBJ2-2; 7 bases match TRBD2. The CDR3 runs to 15 residues. CDR1 DFQATT and CDR2 SNEGSKA come from the germline V gene (reference sequence). Germline trimming cut 3 bases from V and 6 bases from J; bases unmatched to any gene: 10. CDR3 in amino acids: CSASGGRGSAGELFF. The CDR3 DNA is TGCAGTGCTAGCGGCGGGCGCGGGAGCGCCGGGGAGCTGTTTTTT.

This clonotype was detected a few times. V gene TRBV9 combines with J gene TRBJ2-5; 10 bases line up with TRBD1. The J call may be faulty, since TRBJ2-7 better matches the DNA end. The CDR3 covers 15 residues. The germline V gene has CDR1 SGDLS and CDR2 YYNGEE. The CDR3 protein is CASSPMGQGIYEQYF. CDR3 DNA: TGTGCCAGCAGCCCTATGGGACAGGGGATCTACGAGCAGTACTTC.

This clonotype was counted a few times. J is TRBJ2-4 and V is TRBV11-2; TRBD2 agrees at 8 bases. With the DNA end fitting TRBJ2-7 better, the J assignment may be wrong. CDR1 is SGHAT, CDR2 FQNNGV, per germline. The CDR3 is made up of 15 amino acids. CDR3 residues: CASSSPGLDLYEQYF. The CDR3 DNA sequence: TGTGCCAGCAGCTCTCCGGGACTAGATCTCTACGAGCAGTACTTC.

This clonotype was counted a few times. This chain connects TRBV10-3 to TRBJ2-3, with 12 bases that match TRBD1. This CDR3 spans 18 amino acids. Germline lookup yields CDR1 ENHRY and CDR2 SYGVKD. Germline trimming cut 4 bases from V and 4 bases from J; bases unmatched to any gene: 12. The CDR3 reads CAISGPGQGASVADTQYF. As DNA, the CDR3 is TGTGCCATCAGTGGCCCGGGACAGGGGGCGAGTGTAGCAGATACGCAGTATTTT.

The rearrangement uses TRBV9 and TRBJ1-5; possible D gene TRBD1, 5 bases. V was cut by 4 bases and J by 6 bases, with 14 bases left in between. CDR3 length: 14 residues. CDR1 and CDR2 from the germline V gene are SGDLS and YYNGEE. CDR3 loop: CASSSRGTSQPQHF. CDR3 coding DNA: TGTGCCAGCAGCTCGAGGGGAACGAGTCAGCCCCAGCATTTT. The whole variable domain, remainder taken from reference TRBV9 and TRBJ1-5, is DSGVTQTPKHLITATGQRVTLRCSPRSGDLSVYWYQQSLDQGLQFLIQYYNGEERAKGNILERFSAQQFPDLHSELNLSSLELGDSALYFCASSSRGTSQPQHFGDGTRLSIL.

The chain joins TRBV6-5 to TRBJ2-7; 7 bases line up with TRBD2. CDR1 and CDR2 (germline): MNHEY, SVGAGI. CDR3 length: 15 residues. Unmatched junction bases numbered 5, after V lost 1 base and J lost 2 bases. The CDR3 region is CASSYLPSGTYEQYF. The CDR3 region has the DNA TGTGCCAGCAGTTACTTGCCTAGCGGCACCTACGAGCAGTACTTC.

This chain uses TRBV24-1 with TRBJ2-3; D perhaps matches TRBD2 (6 bases). The CDR3 length is 14 residues. Germline-derived CDR1 and CDR2 are KGHDR and SFDVKD. V lost 9 bases, J lost 0 bases, and 12 bases lay in between. The DNA for the CDR3 is TGTGCCACCGGGGACCGGGAGAGCACAGATACGCAGTATTTT. The encoded protein is CATGDRESTDTQYF.

There are a few counts of this clonotype. The DNA of the CDR3 is TGTGCCAGTAGTATGGGCAGCTCCTACGAGCAGTACTTC. This codes for CASSMGSSYEQYF. V and J are TRBV19 and TRBJ2-7; D gene ambiguous. Germline V lookup: CDR1 LNHDA, CDR2 SQIVND (reference sequence). The V end was cut by 3 bases, the J end by 0 bases, with 6 bases between. This CDR3 has 13 amino acids.

This chain connects TRBV7-9 to TRBJ1-1; 9 bases map to TRBD1. CDR1 is SEHNR, CDR2 FQNEAQ, per germline (reference sequence). V gave up 5 bases and J gave up 5 bases; unmatched junction bases: 6. This CDR3 has 14 residues. CDR3 amino acids: CASSPLQGATEAFF. The DNA for the CDR3 is TGTGCCAGCAGCCCACTACAGGGGGCAACTGAAGCTTTCTTT. Together with reference TRBV7-9 and TRBJ1-1, the CDR3 gives the full variable domain: DTGVSQNPRHKITKRGQNVTFRCDPISEHNRLYWYRQTLGQGPEFLTYFQNEAQLEKSRLLSDRFSAERPKGSFSTLEIQRTEQGDSAMYLCASSPLQGATEAFFGQGTRLTVV.

This chain links TRBV28 with TRBJ2-7, with TRBD1 as a possible D gene (5 bases). This CDR3 region has 15 residues. The ends were cut back, 5 bases at V and 3 bases at J, with 17 bases in the middle. The germline V gene has CDR1 MDHEN and CDR2 SYDVKM. The CDR3 spells CASSPRTSSYYEQYF. DNA of the CDR3: TGTGCCAGCAGTCCCCGGACAAGCTCTTACTACGAGCAGTACTTC.